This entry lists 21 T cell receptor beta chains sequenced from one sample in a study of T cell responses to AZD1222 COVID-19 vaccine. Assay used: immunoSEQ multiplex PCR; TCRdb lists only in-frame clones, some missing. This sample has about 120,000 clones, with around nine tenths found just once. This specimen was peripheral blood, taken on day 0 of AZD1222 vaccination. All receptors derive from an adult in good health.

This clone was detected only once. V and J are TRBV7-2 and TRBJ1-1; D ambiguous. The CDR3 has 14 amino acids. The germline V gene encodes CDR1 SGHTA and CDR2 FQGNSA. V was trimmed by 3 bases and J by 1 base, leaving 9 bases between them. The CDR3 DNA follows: TGTGCCAGCAGCTTGAGAAGGCCGAACACTGAAGCTTTCTTT. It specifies CASSLRRPNTEAFF.

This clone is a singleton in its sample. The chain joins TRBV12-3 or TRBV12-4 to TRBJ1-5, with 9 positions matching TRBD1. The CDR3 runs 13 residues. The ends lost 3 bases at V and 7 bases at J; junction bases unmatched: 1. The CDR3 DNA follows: TGTGCCAGCAGTTTCGGACAGGGGCAGCCCCAGCATTTT. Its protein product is CASSFGQGQPQHF.

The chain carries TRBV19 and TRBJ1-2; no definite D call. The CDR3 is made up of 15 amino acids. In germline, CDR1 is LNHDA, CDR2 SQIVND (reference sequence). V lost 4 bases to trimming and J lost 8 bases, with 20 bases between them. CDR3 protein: CASSTPQSRREGYTF. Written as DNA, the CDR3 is TGTGCCAGTAGTACGCCCCAATCAAGGAGGGAAGGCTACACCTTC.

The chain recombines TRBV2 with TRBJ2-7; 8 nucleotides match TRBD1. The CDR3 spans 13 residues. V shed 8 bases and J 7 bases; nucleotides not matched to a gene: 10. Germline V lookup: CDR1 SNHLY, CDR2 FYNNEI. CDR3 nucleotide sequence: TGTGCCAGCCACCGGGACAGGACCTTGGAGCAGTACTTC. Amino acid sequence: CASHRDRTLEQYF.

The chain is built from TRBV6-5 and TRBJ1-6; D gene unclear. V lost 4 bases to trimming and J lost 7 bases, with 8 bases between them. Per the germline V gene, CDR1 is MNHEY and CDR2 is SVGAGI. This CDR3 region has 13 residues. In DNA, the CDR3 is TGTGCCAGCAGTTCGGCCGAGAATTCACCCCTCCACTTT. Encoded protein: CASSSAENSPLHF.

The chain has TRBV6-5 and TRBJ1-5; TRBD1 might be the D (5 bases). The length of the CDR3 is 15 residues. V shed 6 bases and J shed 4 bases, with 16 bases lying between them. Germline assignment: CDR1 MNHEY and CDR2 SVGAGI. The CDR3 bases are TGTGCCAGCAGCTCGGGACCGTACCAGAATCAGCCCCAGCATTTT. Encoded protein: CASSSGPYQNQPQHF.

The DNA of the CDR3 is TGTGCCAGCAGCTTAGAGGGCCTCTATGGCTACACCTTC. This translates into CASSLEGLYGYTF. This chain uses TRBV7-9 with TRBJ1-2; no firm D call. V was trimmed by 1 base and J by 4 bases, leaving 7 bases between them. The CDR3 loop spans 13 amino acids. From germline, CDR1 is SEHNR and CDR2 FQNEAQ (reference sequence).

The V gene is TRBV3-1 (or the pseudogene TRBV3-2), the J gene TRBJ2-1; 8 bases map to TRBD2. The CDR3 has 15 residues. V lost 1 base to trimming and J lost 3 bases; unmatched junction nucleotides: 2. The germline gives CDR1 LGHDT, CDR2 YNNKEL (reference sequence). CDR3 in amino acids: CASSQAGTSYNEQFF. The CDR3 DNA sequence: TGTGCCAGCAGCCAAGCTGGGACTAGCTACAATGAGCAGTTCTTC.

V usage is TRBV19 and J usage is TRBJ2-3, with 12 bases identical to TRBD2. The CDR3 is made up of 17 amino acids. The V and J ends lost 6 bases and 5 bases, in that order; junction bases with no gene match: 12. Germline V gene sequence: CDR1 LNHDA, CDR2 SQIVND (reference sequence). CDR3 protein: CASRRTASGGAGDTQYF. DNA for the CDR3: TGTGCCAGTAGGCGGACCGCTAGCGGGGGGGCCGGAGATACGCAGTATTTT.

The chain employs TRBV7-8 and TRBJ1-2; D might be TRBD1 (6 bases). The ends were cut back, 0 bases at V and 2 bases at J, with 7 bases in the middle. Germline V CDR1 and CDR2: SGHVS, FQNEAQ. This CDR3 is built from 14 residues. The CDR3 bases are TGTGCCAGCAGCTTAGCAGGACAGAACTATGGCTACACCTTC. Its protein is CASSLAGQNYGYTF.

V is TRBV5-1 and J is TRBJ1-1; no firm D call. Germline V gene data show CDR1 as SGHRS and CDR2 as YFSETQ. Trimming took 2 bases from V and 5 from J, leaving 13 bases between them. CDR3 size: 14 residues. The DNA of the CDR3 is TGCGCCAGCAGCTTTCGATCAATGGGGACTGAAGCTTTCTTT. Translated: CASSFRSMGTEAFF. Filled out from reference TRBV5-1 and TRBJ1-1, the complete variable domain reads KAGVTQTPRYLIKTRGQQVTLSCSPISGHRSVSWYQQTPGQGLQFLFEYFSETQRNKGNFPGRFSGRQFSNSRSEMNVSTLELGDSALYLCASSFRSMGTEAFFGQGTRLTVV.

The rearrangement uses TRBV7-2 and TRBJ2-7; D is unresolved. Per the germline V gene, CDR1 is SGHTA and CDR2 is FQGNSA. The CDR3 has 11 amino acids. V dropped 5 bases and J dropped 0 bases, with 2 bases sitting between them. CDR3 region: CASSASYEQYF. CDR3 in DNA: TGTGCCAGCAGCGCCTCCTACGAGCAGTACTTC.

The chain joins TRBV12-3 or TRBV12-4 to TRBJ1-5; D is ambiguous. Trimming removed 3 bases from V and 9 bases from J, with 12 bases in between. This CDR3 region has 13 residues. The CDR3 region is CASSFQVEWPQHF. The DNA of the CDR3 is TGTGCCAGCAGTTTCCAGGTCGAGTGGCCCCAGCATTTT.

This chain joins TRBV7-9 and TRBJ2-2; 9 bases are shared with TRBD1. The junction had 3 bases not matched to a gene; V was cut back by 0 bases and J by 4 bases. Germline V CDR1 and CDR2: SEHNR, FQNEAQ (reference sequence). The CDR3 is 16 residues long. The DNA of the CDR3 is TGTGCCAGCAGCTTAGCGTCGACAGGGGGCACCGGGGAGCTGTTTTTT. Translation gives CASSLASTGGTGELFF.

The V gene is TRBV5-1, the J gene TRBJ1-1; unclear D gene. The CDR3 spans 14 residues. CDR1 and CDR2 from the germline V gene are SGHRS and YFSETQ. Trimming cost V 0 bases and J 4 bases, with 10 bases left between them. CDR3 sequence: CASSLAAVPTEAFF. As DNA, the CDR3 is TGCGCCAGCAGCTTGGCTGCAGTGCCCACTGAAGCTTTCTTT.

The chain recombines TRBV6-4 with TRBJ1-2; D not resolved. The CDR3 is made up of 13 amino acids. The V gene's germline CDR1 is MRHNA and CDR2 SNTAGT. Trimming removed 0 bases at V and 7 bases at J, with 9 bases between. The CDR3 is CASSDSGLGGYTF. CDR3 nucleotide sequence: TGTGCCAGCAGTGACTCAGGACTGGGTGGCTACACCTTC.

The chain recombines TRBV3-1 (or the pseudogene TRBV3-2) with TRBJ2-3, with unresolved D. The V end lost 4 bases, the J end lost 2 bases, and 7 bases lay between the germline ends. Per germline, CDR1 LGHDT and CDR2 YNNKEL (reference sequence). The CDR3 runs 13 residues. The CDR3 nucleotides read TGTGCCAGCAGCCCCGGAGACACAGATACGCAGTATTTT. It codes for CASSPGDTDTQYF.

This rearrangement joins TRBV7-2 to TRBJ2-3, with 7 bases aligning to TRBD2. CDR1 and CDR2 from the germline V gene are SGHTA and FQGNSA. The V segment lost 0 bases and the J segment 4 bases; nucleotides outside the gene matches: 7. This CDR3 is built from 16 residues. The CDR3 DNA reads TGTGCCAGCAGCTTAGCGCTCGGCGGGAGCCCAGATACGCAGTATTTT. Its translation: CASSLALGGSPDTQYF.

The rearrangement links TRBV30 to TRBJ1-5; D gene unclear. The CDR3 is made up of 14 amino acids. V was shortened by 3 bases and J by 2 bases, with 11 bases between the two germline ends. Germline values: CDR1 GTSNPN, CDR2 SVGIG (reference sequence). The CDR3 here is CAWSPTVGNQPQHF. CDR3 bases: TGTGCCTGGAGCCCTACCGTCGGCAATCAGCCCCAGCATTTT.

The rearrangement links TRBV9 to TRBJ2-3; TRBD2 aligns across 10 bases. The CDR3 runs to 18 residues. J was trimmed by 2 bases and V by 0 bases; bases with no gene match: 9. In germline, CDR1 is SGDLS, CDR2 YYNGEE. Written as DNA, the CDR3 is TGTGCCAGCAGCGTAGCTAGCGGGGGTCCCGGCGTCACAGATACGCAGTATTTT. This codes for CASSVASGGPGVTDTQYF.

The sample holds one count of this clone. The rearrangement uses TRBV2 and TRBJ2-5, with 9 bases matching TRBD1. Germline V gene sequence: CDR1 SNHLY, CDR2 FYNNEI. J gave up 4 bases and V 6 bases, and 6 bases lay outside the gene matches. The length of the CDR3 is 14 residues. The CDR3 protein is CASSADRGRETQYF. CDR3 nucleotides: TGTGCCAGCAGCGCGGACAGGGGAAGAGAGACCCAGTACTTC.